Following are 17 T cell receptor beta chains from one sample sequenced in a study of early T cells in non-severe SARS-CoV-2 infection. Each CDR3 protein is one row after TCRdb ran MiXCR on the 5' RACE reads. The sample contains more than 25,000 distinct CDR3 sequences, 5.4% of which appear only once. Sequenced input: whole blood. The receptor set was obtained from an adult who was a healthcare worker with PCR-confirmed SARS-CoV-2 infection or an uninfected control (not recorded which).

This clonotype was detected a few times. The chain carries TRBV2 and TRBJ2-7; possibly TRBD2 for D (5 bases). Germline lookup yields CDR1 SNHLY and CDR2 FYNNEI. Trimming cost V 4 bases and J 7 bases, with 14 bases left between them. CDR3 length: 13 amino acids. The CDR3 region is CASSVGLTEEQYF. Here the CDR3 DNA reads TGTGCCAGCAGTGTAGGACTCACGGAAGAGCAGTACTTC.

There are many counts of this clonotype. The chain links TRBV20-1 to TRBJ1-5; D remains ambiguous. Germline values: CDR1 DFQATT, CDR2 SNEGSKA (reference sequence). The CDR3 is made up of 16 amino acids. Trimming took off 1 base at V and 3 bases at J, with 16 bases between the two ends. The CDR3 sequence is CSARVPGRRHNQPQHF. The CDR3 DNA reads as TGCAGTGCTAGAGTTCCGGGCAGGCGCCACAATCAGCCCCAGCATTTT.

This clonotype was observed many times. CDR3 in amino acids: CSARAGNTGELFF. The DNA for the CDR3 is TGCAGTGCTAGAGCAGGGAACACCGGGGAGCTGTTTTTT. The rearrangement uses TRBV20-1 and TRBJ2-2; D gene ambiguous. This CDR3 spans 13 amino acids. Germline V CDR1 and CDR2: DFQATT, SNEGSKA (reference sequence). V dropped 1 base and J dropped 1 base, with 4 bases sitting between them.

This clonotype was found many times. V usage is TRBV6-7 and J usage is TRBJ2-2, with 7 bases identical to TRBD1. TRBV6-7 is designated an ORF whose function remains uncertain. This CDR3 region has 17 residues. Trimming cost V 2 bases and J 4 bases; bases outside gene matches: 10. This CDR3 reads CASSYQDRDGCTGELFF. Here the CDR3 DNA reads TGTGCCAGCAGTTACCAAGACAGGGATGGATGCACCGGGGAGCTGTTTTTT.

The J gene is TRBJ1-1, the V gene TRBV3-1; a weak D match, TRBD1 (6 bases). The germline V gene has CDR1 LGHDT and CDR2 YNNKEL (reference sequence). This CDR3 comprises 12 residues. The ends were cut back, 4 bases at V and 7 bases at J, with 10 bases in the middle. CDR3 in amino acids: CASSPTQGEAFF. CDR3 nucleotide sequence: TGTGCCAGCAGCCCGACACAGGGTGAAGCTTTCTTT.

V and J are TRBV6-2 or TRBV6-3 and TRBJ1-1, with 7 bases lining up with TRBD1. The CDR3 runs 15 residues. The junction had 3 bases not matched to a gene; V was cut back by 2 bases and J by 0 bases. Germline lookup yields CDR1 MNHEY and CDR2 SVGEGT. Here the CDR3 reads CASSYRGQLNTEAFF. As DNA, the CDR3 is TGTGCCAGCAGTTACAGGGGGCAGCTGAACACTGAAGCTTTCTTT.

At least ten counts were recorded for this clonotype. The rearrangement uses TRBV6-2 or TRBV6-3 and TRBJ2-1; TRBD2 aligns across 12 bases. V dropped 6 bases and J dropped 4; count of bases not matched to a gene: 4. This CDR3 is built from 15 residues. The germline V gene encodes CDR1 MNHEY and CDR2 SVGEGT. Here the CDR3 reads CASRIGLAGYNEQFF. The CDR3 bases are TGTGCCAGCAGAATAGGACTAGCGGGATACAATGAGCAGTTCTTC.

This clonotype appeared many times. The CDR3 loop reads CASSLVGTGRKETQYF. Here the CDR3 DNA reads TGTGCCAGCAGTTTGGTAGGGACAGGGAGAAAGGAGACCCAGTACTTC. This rearrangement joins TRBV12-3 or TRBV12-4 to TRBJ2-5; TRBD1 aligns across 9 bases. There are 16 residues in the CDR3. With 3 bases clipped from V and 5 bases from J, the junction kept 10 bases outside the gene matches.

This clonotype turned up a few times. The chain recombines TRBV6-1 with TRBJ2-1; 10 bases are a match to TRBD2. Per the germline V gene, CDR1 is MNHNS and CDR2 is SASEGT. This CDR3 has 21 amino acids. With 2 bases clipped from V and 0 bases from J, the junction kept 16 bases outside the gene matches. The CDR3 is CASSEPTALAGASSSYNEQFF. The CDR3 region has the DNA TGTGCCAGCAGTGAACCTACTGCTCTAGCGGGGGCCTCTTCCTCCTACAATGAGCAGTTCTTC.

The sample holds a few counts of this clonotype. CDR3: CASGPPQGGMEINTGELFF. As DNA, the CDR3 is TGTGCTAGTGGTCCCCCACAGGGAGGGATGGAGATTAACACCGGGGAGCTGTTTTTT. This chain joins TRBV12-5 and TRBJ2-2; D might be TRBD2 (7 bases). V was clipped by 5 bases and J by 2 bases, with 24 bases between them. CDR1 LGHNT and CDR2 FRNRAP come from the germline V gene. The length of the CDR3 is 19 residues.

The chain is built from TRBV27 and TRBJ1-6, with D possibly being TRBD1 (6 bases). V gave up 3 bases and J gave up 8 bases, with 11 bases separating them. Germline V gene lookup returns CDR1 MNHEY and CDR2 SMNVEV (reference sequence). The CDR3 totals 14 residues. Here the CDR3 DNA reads TGTGCCAGCAGTTTGGACAGCGGATATTCACCCCTCCACTTT. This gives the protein CASSLDSGYSPLHF.

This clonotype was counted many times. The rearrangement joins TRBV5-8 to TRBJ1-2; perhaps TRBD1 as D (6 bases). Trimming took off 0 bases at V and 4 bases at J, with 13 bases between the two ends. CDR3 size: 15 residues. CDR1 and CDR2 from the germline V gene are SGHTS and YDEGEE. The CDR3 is CASSLGAGESYGYTF. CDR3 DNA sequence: TGTGCCAGCAGCTTGGGGGCAGGGGAATCCTATGGCTACACCTTC.

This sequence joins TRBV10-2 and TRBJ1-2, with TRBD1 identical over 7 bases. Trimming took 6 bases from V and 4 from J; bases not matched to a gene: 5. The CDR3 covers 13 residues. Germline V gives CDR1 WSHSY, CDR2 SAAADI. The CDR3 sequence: CASRPGQIYGYTF. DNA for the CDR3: TGCGCCAGCAGACCGGGACAGATCTATGGCTACACCTTC.

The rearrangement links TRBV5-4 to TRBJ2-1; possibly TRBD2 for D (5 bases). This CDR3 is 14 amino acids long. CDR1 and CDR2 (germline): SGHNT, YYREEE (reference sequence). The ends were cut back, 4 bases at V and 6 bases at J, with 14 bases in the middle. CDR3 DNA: TGTGCCAGCAGCCCCCTCCTAGCTGGCAATGAGCAGTTCTTC. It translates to CASSPLLAGNEQFF.

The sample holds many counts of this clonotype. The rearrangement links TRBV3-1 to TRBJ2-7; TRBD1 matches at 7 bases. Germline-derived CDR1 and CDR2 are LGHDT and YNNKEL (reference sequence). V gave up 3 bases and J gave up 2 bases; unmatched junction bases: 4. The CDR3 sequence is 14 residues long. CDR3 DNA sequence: TGTGCCAGCAGCCAGACAGGGAGCACCTACGAGCAGTACTTC. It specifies CASSQTGSTYEQYF.

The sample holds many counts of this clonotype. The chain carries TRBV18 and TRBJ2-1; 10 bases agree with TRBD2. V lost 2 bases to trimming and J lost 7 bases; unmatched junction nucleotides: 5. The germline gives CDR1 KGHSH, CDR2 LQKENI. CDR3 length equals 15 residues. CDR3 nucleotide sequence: TGTGCCAGCTCACCAAGCGGGAGGGCCTGGAATGAGCAGTTCTTC. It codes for CASSPSGRAWNEQFF.

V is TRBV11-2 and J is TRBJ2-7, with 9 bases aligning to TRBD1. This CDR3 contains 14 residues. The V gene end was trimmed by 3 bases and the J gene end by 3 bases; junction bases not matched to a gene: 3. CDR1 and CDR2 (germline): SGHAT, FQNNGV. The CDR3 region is CASSFLGQGYEQYF. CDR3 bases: TGTGCCAGCAGCTTCTTGGGACAGGGCTACGAGCAGTACTTC.